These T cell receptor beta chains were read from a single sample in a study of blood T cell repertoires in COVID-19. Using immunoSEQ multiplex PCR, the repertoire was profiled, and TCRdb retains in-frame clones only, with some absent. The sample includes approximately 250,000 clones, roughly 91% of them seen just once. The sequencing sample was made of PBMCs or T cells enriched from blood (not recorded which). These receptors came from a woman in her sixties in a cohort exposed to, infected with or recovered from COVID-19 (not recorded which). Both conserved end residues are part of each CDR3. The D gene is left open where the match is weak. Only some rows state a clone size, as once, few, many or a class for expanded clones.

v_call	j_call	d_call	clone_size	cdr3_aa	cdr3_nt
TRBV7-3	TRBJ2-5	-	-	CASSLAPGSQETQYF	TGTGCCAGCAGCTTAGCCCCTGGCAGCCAAGAGACCCAGTACTTC
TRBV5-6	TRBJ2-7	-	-	CASSLDGGPGPYEQYF	TGTGCCAGCAGCTTGGATGGGGGCCCGGGGCCCTACGAGCAGTACTTC
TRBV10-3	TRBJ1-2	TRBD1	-	CAISESAWDRPFANYGYTF	TGTGCCATCAGTGAGTCGGCCTGGGACAGACCTTTTGCTAACTATGGCTACACCTTC
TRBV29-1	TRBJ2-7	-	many	CSVALAGIDEQYF	TGCAGCGTTGCCCTGGCGGGAATCGACGAGCAGTACTTC
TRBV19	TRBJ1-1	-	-	CASSRGPRTEAFF	TGTGCCAGTAGTAGAGGGCCGCGCACTGAAGCTTTCTTT
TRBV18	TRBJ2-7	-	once	CASSPRALAESVQYF	TGTGCCAGCTCACCACGGGCCTTAGCGGAATCAGTGCAGTACTTC
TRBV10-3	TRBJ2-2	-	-	CAISVENTGELFF	TGTGCCATCAGTGTAGAGAACACCGGGGAGCTGTTTTTT
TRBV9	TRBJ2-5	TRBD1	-	CASSVGPQGAGETQYF	TGTGCCAGCAGCGTAGGTCCACAGGGGGCAGGGGAGACCCAGTACTTC
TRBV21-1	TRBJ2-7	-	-	CASSTGASVSSYEQYF	TGTGCCAGCAGCACCGGCGCCAGCGTAAGCTCCTACGAGCAGTACTTC
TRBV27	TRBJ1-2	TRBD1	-	CASSLDPGTGVGYGYTF	TGTGCCAGCAGTTTAGATCCCGGGACAGGGGTCGGGTATGGCTACACCTTC
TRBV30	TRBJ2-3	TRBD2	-	CAWRKAIGFRGSGRPGTDTQYF	TGTGCCTGGAGGAAGGCCATAGGCTTCCGCGGTAGCGGGAGGCCGGGCACAGATACGCAGTATTTT
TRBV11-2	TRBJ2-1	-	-	CASSFGSGQGLSYYNEQFF	TGTGCCAGCAGCTTCGGGAGCGGACAAGGACTCTCGTATTACAATGAGCAGTTCTTC
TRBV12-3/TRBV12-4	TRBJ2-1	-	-	CASSLGGNEQFF	TGTGCCAGCAGTTTGGGGGGCAATGAGCAGTTCTTC
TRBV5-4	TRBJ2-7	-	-	CASSLGGTYYEQYF	TGTGCCAGCAGCTTGGGAGGCACCTACTACGAGCAGTACTTC
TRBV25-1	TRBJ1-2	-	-	CASSDPDRTYGYTF	TGTGCCAGCAGTGATCCCGACAGGACCTATGGCTACACCTTC
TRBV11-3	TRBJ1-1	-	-	CASSFGEEAEAFF	TGTGCCAGCAGTTTCGGGGAGGAGGCTGAAGCTTTCTTT
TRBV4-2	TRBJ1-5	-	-	CASSQDTGMGQPQHF	TGTGCCAGCAGCCAAGATACGGGGATGGGGCAGCCCCAGCATTTT
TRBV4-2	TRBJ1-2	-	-	CASSQDYRQTTVAPRNYGYTF	TGTGCCAGCAGCCAAGATTATCGGCAAACGACAGTAGCACCTCGAAACTATGGCTACACCTTC
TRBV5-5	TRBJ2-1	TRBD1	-	CASSWPWTGGLNEQFF	TGTGCCAGCAGCTGGCCTTGGACAGGGGGTCTTAATGAGCAGTTCTTC
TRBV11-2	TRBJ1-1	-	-	CASSPGAWGSDTEAFF	TGTGCCAGCAGCCCAGGGGCATGGGGTAGCGACACTGAAGCTTTCTTT
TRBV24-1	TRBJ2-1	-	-	CATSGSLVTAGSPNEQFF	TGTGCCACCAGTGGGTCACTGGTCACGGCGGGATCCCCCAACGAGCAGTTCTTC
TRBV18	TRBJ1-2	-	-	CASSPNRDYGYTF	TGTGCCAGCTCACCCAACAGGGATTATGGCTACACCTTC
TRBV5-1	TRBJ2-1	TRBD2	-	CASSLALGRDYNEQFF	TGCGCCAGCAGCTTGGCTCTCGGGAGGGACTACAATGAGCAGTTCTTC
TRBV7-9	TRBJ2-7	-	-	CASSLWELEGRQEQYF	TGTGCCAGCAGCTTATGGGAACTAGAAGGTCGTCAGGAGCAGTACTTC
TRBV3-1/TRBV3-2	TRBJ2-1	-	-	CASSQEPGSYNEQFF	TGTGCCAGCAGCCAAGAACCGGGTTCGTACAATGAGCAGTTCTTC
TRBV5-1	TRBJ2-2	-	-	CASSSGSAYTGELFF	TGCGCCAGCAGCTCGGGGTCCGCCTACACCGGGGAGCTGTTTTTT
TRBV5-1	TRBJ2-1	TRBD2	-	CASSPGWTSGSVSRYNEQFF	TGCGCCAGCAGCCCTGGGTGGACTAGCGGGAGTGTGTCACGCTACAATGAGCAGTTCTTC
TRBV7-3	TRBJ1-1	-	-	CASSPTGRSTEAFF	TGTGCCAGCAGCCCTACAGGGCGCAGCACTGAAGCTTTCTTT
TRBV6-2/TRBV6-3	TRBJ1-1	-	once	CASSSNYMNTEAFF	TGTGCCAGCAGTTCCAACTATATGAACACTGAAGCTTTCTTT